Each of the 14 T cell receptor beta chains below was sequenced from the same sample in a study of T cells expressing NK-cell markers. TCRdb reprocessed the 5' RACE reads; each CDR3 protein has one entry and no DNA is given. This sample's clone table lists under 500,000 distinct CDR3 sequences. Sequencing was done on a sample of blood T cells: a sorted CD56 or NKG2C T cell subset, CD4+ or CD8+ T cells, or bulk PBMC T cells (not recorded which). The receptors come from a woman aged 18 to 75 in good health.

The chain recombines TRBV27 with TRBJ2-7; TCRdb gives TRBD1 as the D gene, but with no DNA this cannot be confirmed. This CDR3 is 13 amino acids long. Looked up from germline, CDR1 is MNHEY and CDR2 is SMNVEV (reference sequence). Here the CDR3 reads CASSLYRAHEQYF.

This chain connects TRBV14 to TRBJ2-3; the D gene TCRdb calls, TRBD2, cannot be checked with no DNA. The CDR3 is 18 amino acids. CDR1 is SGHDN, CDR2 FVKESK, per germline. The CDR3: CASSQDTSGEGNTDTQYF.

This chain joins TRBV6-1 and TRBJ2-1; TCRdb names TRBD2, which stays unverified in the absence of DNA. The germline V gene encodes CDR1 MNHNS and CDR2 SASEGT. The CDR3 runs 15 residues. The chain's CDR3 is CASSNGGTSSNEQFF.

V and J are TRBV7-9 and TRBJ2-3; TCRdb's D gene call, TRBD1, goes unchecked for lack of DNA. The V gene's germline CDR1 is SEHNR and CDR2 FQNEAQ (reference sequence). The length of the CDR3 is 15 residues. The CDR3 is CASSLRTGIPDTQYF.

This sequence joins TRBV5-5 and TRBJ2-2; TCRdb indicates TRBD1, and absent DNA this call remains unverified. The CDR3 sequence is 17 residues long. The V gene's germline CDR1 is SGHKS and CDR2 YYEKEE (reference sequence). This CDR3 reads CASSPPGQGAVAGELFF.

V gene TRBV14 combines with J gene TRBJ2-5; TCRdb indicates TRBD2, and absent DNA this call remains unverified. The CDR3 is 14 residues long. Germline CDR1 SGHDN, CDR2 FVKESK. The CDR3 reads CASSQVTEGETQYF.

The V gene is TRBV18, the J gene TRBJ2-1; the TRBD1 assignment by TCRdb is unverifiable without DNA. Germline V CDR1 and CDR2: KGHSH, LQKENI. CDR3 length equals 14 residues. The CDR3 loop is CASSPPSGGNEQFF.

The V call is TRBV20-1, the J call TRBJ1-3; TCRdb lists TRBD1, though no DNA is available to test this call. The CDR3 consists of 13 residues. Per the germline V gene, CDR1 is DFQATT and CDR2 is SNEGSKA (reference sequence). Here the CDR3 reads CSADGKSGNTIYF.

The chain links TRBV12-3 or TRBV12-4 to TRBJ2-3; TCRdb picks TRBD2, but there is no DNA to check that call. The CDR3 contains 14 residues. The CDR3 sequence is CASSPERAADTQYF.

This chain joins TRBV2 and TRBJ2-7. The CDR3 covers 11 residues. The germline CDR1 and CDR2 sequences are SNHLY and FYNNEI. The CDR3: CASSAPYEQYF. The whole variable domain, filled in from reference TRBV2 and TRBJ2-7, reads EPEVTQTPSHQVTQMGQEVILRCVPISNHLYFYWYRQILGQKVEFLVSFYNNEISEKSEIFDDQFSVERPDGSNFTLKIRSTKLEDSAMYFCASSAPYEQYFGPGTRLTVT.

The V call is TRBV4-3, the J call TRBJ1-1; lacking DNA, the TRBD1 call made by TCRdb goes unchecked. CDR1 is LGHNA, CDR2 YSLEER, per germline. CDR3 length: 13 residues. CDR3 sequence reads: CASSQQGTTEAFF.

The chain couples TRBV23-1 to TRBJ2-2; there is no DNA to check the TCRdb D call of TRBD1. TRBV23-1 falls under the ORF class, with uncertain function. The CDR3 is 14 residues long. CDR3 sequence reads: CASSQHSGTGELFF.

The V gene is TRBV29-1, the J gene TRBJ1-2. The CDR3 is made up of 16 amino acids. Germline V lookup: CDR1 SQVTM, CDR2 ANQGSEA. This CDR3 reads CSVNLYHGEGNYGYTF.

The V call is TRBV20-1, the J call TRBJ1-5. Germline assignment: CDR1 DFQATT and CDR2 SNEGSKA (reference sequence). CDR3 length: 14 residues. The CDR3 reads CSARDRVFNQPQHF.